This T cell receptor beta chain was identified in a study of CD8 T cells in Susac syndrome. V shed 7 bases and J shed 0 bases, with 15 bases lying between them. The CDR3 is made up of 15 amino acids. CDR1 is MNHEY, CDR2 SVGEGT, per germline. Reverse transcription used about 0.45 to 1 ug RNA and random hexamers. Each CDR3 protein gets one entry after TCRdb re-called the immunoSEQ multiplex PCR reads with MiXCR. The sample has approximately 160,000 distinct CDR3 sequences, about 94% seen once. This TCR was sampled from a human donor with multiple sclerosis. The gene calls are TRBV6-2 or TRBV6-3 and TRBJ1-2, with TRBD1 as a possible D gene (5 bases). Sequencing used CD4+ T cells from PBMCs. Written as DNA, the CDR3 is TGTGCCAGCACCCCAGAGAGGGGCCCTAACTATGGCTACACCTTC. It yields the protein CASTPERGPNYGYTF.